Sequencing of this T cell receptor (beta chain) was carried out in a study of T cell clonality in common variable immunodeficiency. Trimming at V came to 0 bases and at J to 10 bases, leaving 5 bases not matched to a gene. There are 14 residues in the CDR3. The V gene's germline CDR1 is DFQATT and CDR2 SNEGSKA (reference sequence). Profiled with immunoSEQ multiplex PCR; TCRdb holds only in-frame clones, not every one. The sample contains some 52,000 clones, none of them singletons. General study results and limits: Reportedly, TCR beta sequences from common variable immunodeficiency showed fewer deletions and N-nucleotide insertions.

About this clone itself: The antigen remains unidentified. The DNA ends 3 residues before the CDR3 does, and the rest of the CDR3 is filled in from the germline J gene.

Input material: peripheral blood mononuclear cells. The chain uses TRBV20-1 and TRBJ1-6; 8 positions match TRBD1. The receptor was derived from a person aged 18 to 70 in good health. This chain's CDR3 is CSARDFTGGSPLHF. The sequenced CDR3 bases are TGCAGTGCTAGAGATTTTACAGGGGGATCACCC.